This T cell receptor (beta chain) is from a study of T cells in Graves' hyperthyroidism and ophthalmopathy. From RNA transcripts, TCR beta CDR3 regions were amplified. The HTBI primer set drove a first-round RT-PCR of the TCR CDR3. MiXCR was run by TCRdb on the multiplex PCR reads, yielding one entry per CDR3 protein. Of a few hundred thousand distinct CDR3 sequences listed, more than 12% were seen once; the top ten hold around a fifth. This clonotype was seen repeatedly, ten times or more. Looked up from germline, CDR1 is MNHNS and CDR2 is SASEGT. V lost 5 bases and J lost 3, with 10 bases in between. This CDR3 is 13 amino acids long.

The source material was blood. The V and J genes are TRBV6-1 and TRBJ1-2, with a weak D call TRBD1 (6 bases). The sequence came from a woman aged 30 to 39 with Graves' ophthalmopathy. CDR3 DNA: TGTGCCAGCAGTACAACAGGGTACTATGGCTACACCTTC. Translating it yields CASSTTGYYGYTF.